A single sample gave rise to the 18 T cell receptor beta chains below, sequenced in a study of T-cell reconstitution after alpha-beta-depleted transplantation in children. Preparation of the TCRbeta library was carried out with unique molecular identifiers. MiXCR, run by TCRdb on the PCR reads, gives a single entry per CDR3 protein. The table has around 140,000 distinct CDR3 sequences, 8.5% to 10% seen once; the top ten hold 15% to 20%. Source: PBMCs, mostly from graft donor cells, taken 180 days after TCRalphabeta/CD19-depleted stem cell transplant. Receptors were obtained from a female patient between 2 and 10 years old who had a stem cell transplant for congenital amegakaryocytic thrombocytopenia, so the T cells may come from the graft donor.

This chain connects TRBV20-1 to TRBJ2-7; 11 nucleotides match TRBD2. The germline V gene has CDR1 DFQATT and CDR2 SNEGSKA (reference sequence). CDR3 size: 15 residues. The V segment lost 5 bases and the J segment 4 bases; nucleotides outside the gene matches: 10. CDR3 loop: CSAYTSGTSGYEQYF. The CDR3 region has the DNA TGCAGTGCTTACACTTCCGGGACTAGCGGTTACGAGCAGTACTTC.

The chain links TRBV5-6 to TRBJ2-3; D gene unclear. Germline-derived CDR1 and CDR2 are SGHDT and YYEEEE. Trimming took 4 bases from V and 5 from J, leaving 8 bases between them. The CDR3 is 12 residues long. CDR3 bases: TGTGCCAGCAGCACCTACAGAGATACGCAGTATTTT. Translating gives CASSTYRDTQYF.

The V and J genes are TRBV7-9 and TRBJ2-4; D not resolved. CDR1 SEHNR and CDR2 FQNEAQ come from the germline V gene (reference sequence). Trimming shortened V by 1 base and J by 4 bases, and 8 bases separated the two germline ends. The CDR3 runs 14 residues. The CDR3 loop is CASSLGTVKNIQYF. The CDR3 DNA follows: TGTGCCAGCAGCTTAGGGACGGTGAAAAACATTCAGTACTTC.

This clonotype was seen repeatedly, ten times or more. The V and J genes are TRBV9 and TRBJ1-5, with TRBD1 matching 9 bases. The germline V gene has CDR1 SGDLS and CDR2 YYNGEE. V lost 3 bases, J lost 3 bases, and 4 bases stayed unmatched. The CDR3 runs 15 residues. CDR3 sequence (DNA): TGTGCCAGCAGCGGGACAGGGGTTTTCAATCAGCCCCAGCATTTT. Protein product: CASSGTGVFNQPQHF. Together with reference TRBV9 and TRBJ1-5, the CDR3 gives the full variable domain: DSGVTQTPKHLITATGQRVTLRCSPRSGDLSVYWYQQSLDQGLQFLIQYYNGEERAKGNILERFSAQQFPDLHSELNLSSLELGDSALYFCASSGTGVFNQPQHFGDGTRLSIL.

In its sample, this clonotype was seen many times. The chain is built from TRBV28 and TRBJ1-1; the D is unclear. The CDR3 covers 12 residues. Germline V gene sequence: CDR1 MDHEN, CDR2 SYDVKM. V dropped 2 bases and J dropped 3 bases, with 4 bases sitting between them. The CDR3 reads CASSLRYTEAFF. For the CDR3, the DNA is TGTGCCAGCAGTTTAAGGTACACTGAAGCTTTCTTT.

This clonotype was seen ten or more times. The V gene is TRBV20-1, the J gene TRBJ1-6, with a possible D match to TRBD1 (5 bases). The CDR3 runs 14 residues. The germline V and J ends were trimmed by 6 bases and 9 bases, with 18 bases remaining between them. Germline assignment: CDR1 DFQATT and CDR2 SNEGSKA (reference sequence). CDR3 in amino acids: CSAVERDPSSPLHF. In DNA, the CDR3 is TGCAGTGCCGTCGAACGGGACCCTAGTTCACCCCTCCACTTT.

This clonotype was counted ten times or more. The chain carries TRBV29-1 and TRBJ2-7; tentatively, D is TRBD2 (7 bases). This CDR3 region has 14 residues. Germline CDR1 SQVTM, CDR2 ANQGSEA. Between the trimmed V and J ends, which lost 5 bases and 2 bases, there was a span of 16 bases. For the CDR3, the DNA is TGCAGCGTTACCGGAGAGGGGGGGGCCTACGAGCAGTACTTC. Its protein is CSVTGEGGAYEQYF.

A single count supports this clonotype. A much larger clone lies a single base off, so this may be a read error. The genes are TRBV5-1 and TRBJ2-5, with a tentative D call TRBD2 (6 bases). Between the trimmed V and J ends, which lost 0 bases and 5 bases, there was a span of 17 bases. The CDR3 is 16 amino acids. Germline values: CDR1 SGHRS, CDR2 YFSETQ. CDR3 in DNA: TGCGCCAGCAGCTTGGTCATCCTGCGGAGCGGGGAGACCCAGTACTTC. Its protein product is CASSLVILRSGETQYF. Based on the CDR3 plus reference TRBV5-1 and TRBJ2-5, the full variable domain is KAGVTQTPRYLIKTRGQQVTLSCSPISGHRSVSWYQQTPGQGLQFLFEYFSETQRNKGNFPGRFSGRQFSNSRSEMNVSTLELGDSALYLCASSLVILRSGETQYFGPGTRLLVL.

This clonotype was seen ten or more times. The genes are TRBV12-3 or TRBV12-4 and TRBJ1-3; D is perhaps TRBD1 (5 bases). The germline V and J ends were trimmed by 4 bases and 6 bases, with 7 bases remaining between them. The CDR3 is made up of 12 amino acids. In DNA, the CDR3 is TGTGCCAGCAGTTCCAGGGCAAACACCATATATTTT. This translates into CASSSRANTIYF.

At least ten counts were recorded for this clonotype. The chain has TRBV28 and TRBJ1-5; no clear D gene. CDR3 length: 15 residues. Germline CDR1 and CDR2: MDHEN and SYDVKM. Trimming took off 3 bases at V and 1 base at J, with 10 bases between the two ends. The DNA for the CDR3 is TGTGCCAGCAGTTTTCGCCATGGCAGCAATCAGCCCCAGCATTTT. It codes for CASSFRHGSNQPQHF.

This clonotype was counted ten times or more. CDR3 protein: CSATGSYTDTQYF. DNA of the CDR3: TGCAGTGCCACCGGGTCCTACACAGATACGCAGTATTTT. The chain links TRBV20-1 to TRBJ2-3; D remains unclear. Germline CDR1 reads DFQATT; CDR2 reads SNEGSKA (reference sequence). V dropped 6 bases and J dropped 2 bases, with 12 bases sitting between them. This CDR3 has 13 amino acids.

A few counts support this clonotype. The gene calls are TRBV11-2 and TRBJ2-3; 12 positions match TRBD1. From germline, CDR1 is SGHAT and CDR2 FQNNGV. This CDR3 is 17 amino acids long. V shed 7 bases and J 2 bases; nucleotides not matched to a gene: 10. The CDR3 protein is CASKSGTGGPYTDTQYF. DNA of the CDR3: TGTGCCAGCAAGTCCGGGACAGGGGGCCCCTACACAGATACGCAGTATTTT. The complete variable domain, with remaining parts taken from reference TRBV11-2 and TRBJ2-3, reads EAGVAQSPRYKIIEKRQSVAFWCNPISGHATLYWYQQILGQGPKLLIQFQNNGVVDDSQLPKDRFSAERLKGVDSTLKIQPAKLEDSAVYLCASKSGTGGPYTDTQYFGPGTRLTVL.

Notes on this clonotype: A much larger clone lies one base from this, so it may be a read error. The genes are TRBV7-6 and TRBJ1-1; 8 bases agree with TRBD1. The CDR3 length is 16 residues. Germline CDR1 SGHVS, CDR2 FNYEAQ. Written as DNA, the CDR3 is TGTGCCAGCAGCTTAAACCAGGGGGCTTTGAACACTGACGCTTTCTTT. Translation gives CASSLNQGALNTDAFF.

V is TRBV30 and J is TRBJ2-5, with D possibly being TRBD1 (6 bases). The CDR3 consists of 14 residues. V lost 2 bases, J lost 1 base, and 11 bases lay in between. Germline loops: CDR1 GTSNPN, CDR2 SVGIG (reference sequence). CDR3 in DNA: TGTGCCTGGAGTTCGACAGGAGTCCAAGAGACCCAGTACTTC. It codes for CAWSSTGVQETQYF.

This clonotype was observed at least ten times. The chain couples TRBV19 to TRBJ2-7; D perhaps matches TRBD2 (6 bases). Germline V gene sequence: CDR1 LNHDA, CDR2 SQIVND (reference sequence). V shed 7 bases and J shed 4 bases, with 11 bases lying between them. The CDR3 contains 12 residues. CDR3 protein: CASKGLNYEQYF. DNA of the CDR3: TGTGCCAGTAAGGGACTTAATTACGAGCAGTACTTC.

As to this clonotype: A read error may explain this, as a much larger clone is one base away. V is TRBV20-1 and J is TRBJ2-2; D gene uncertain. Germline CDR1 and CDR2: DFQATT and SNEGSKA (reference sequence). The CDR3 sequence is 13 residues long. V was trimmed by 1 base and J by 2 bases, leaving 5 bases between them. CDR3 sequence reads: CSARAQNTGELFF. In DNA, the CDR3 is TGCAGTGCTAGAGCACAAAACACCGGGGAGCTGTTTTTT.

There are many counts of this clonotype. The rearrangement links TRBV29-1 to TRBJ2-1; maybe TRBD2 (6 bases). The germline gives CDR1 SQVTM, CDR2 ANQGSEA. The CDR3 is made up of 14 amino acids. V was trimmed by 6 bases and J by 0 bases, leaving 12 bases between them. CDR3 residues: CSVFGRSSYNEQFF. The CDR3 DNA is TGCAGCGTATTCGGGAGAAGCTCCTACAATGAGCAGTTCTTC.

In this sample, this clonotype turned up a few times. This chain links TRBV7-8 with TRBJ2-7; D remains unclear. Trimming removed 3 bases from V and 1 base from J, with 10 bases in between. Germline CDR1 SGHVS, CDR2 FQNEAQ. The CDR3 sequence is 14 residues long. This CDR3 is CASSFERISYEQYF. As DNA, the CDR3 is TGTGCCAGCAGCTTTGAACGGATTTCCTACGAGCAGTACTTC.